A single TCR beta chain is shown here with its context. Its antigen is as yet unknown. This sample is part of a study of long-term antiretroviral therapy in people with HIV. Whole-study findings and limits: Versus controls, repertoires in people with HIV had narrower CDR3 length ranges. Possibly under older ART regimens, blood was drawn between the mid-2000s and the late 2010s.

CDR3 length: 15 residues. CDR1 and CDR2 (germline): SEHNR, FQNEAQ (reference sequence). V dropped 0 bases and J dropped 2 bases, with 8 bases sitting between them. Running of the v3.0 immunoSEQ assay took place at survey level. The assay was immunoSEQ multiplex PCR, and TCRdb's table has in-frame clones only and misses some. Among about 26,000 clones, approximately 90% were seen once, and the ten largest hold around 5%. Sequences were derived from unsorted PBMCs, sampled approximately 2.6 years after starting antiretroviral therapy. V and J are TRBV7-9 and TRBJ1-5, with no clear D. The receptor was isolated from a man aged 40-55 years with HIV. The CDR3 spells CASSLAGKGNQPQHF. DNA of the CDR3: TGTGCCAGCAGCTTAGCCGGGAAGGGCAATCAGCCCCAGCATTTT.